The 28 T cell receptor beta chains below come from one sample, sequenced in a study of blood T cell repertoires in COVID-19. Libraries were prepared by immunoSEQ multiplex PCR; TCRdb keeps only in-frame clonotypes and omits some of them. The profile shows about 280,000 clones, roughly 80% of them singletons. Sequencing was carried out using PBMCs or T cells enriched from blood (not recorded which). Source of these receptors: a man in his forties or fifties who had been exposed to COVID-19.

V gene TRBV7-3 combines with J gene TRBJ2-1; D is possibly TRBD1 (6 bases). The CDR3 sequence is 14 residues long. The germline V gene encodes CDR1 SGHTA and CDR2 FQGTGA. With 5 bases removed from V and 10 bases from J, the gap between germline ends came to 18 bases. CDR3 in amino acids: CASSSEPGTPEQFF. The DNA for the CDR3 is TGTGCCAGCAGCAGCGAACCCGGGACACCGGAGCAGTTCTTC.

On this clone: At one end the junction does not follow the germline gene, possibly because of a read error. The J gene is TRBJ2-1, the V gene TRBV30; D possibly corresponds to TRBD1 (6 bases). CDR3 length: 11 residues. In germline, CDR1 is GTSNPN, CDR2 SVGIG (reference sequence). CDR3 loop: CAWSVQGTFVF. CDR3 sequence (DNA): TGTGCCTGGAGTGTTCAGGGGACATTTGTCTTC.

This clone was observed a few times. This chain links TRBV7-2 with TRBJ2-7; tentative D call: TRBD2 (5 bases). Trimming left V 3 bases short and J 6 bases short, with 15 bases between. The CDR3 spans 14 residues. CDR1 and CDR2 from the germline V gene are SGHTA and FQGNSA. This CDR3 reads CASSFPLGSGEQYF. As DNA, the CDR3 is TGTGCCAGCAGCTTCCCCCTGGGGAGTGGCGAGCAGTACTTC.

V usage is TRBV10-3 and J usage is TRBJ2-1; D possibly corresponds to TRBD2 (6 bases). Germline lookup yields CDR1 ENHRY and CDR2 SYGVKD. Between the trimmed V and J ends, which lost 3 bases and 0 bases, there was a span of 9 bases. The length of the CDR3 is 15 residues. CDR3 coding DNA: TGTGCCATCAGTGAAGGGGAGGACTCCTACAATGAGCAGTTCTTC. Encoded protein: CAISEGEDSYNEQFF.

This chain connects TRBV28 to TRBJ1-2; D is unresolved. The CDR3 is 11 residues long. CDR1 and CDR2 (germline): MDHEN, SYDVKM. V dropped 8 bases and J dropped 8 bases, with 12 bases sitting between them. Written as DNA, the CDR3 is TGTGCCAGCGGGAAAGGGAGGGGCTACACCTTC. The encoded protein is CASGKGRGYTF.

CDR3 in DNA: TGCAGCGTTCGACAGCTTGAAGCTTTCTTT. Amino acid sequence: CSVRQLEAFF. V and J are TRBV29-1 and TRBJ1-1; weak D call: TRBD1 (5 bases). Trimming took 5 bases from V and 7 from J, leaving 8 bases between them. The CDR3 is made up of 10 amino acids. Germline V gene lookup returns CDR1 SQVTM and CDR2 ANQGSEA.

The chain uses TRBV10-1 and TRBJ2-7; D is perhaps TRBD1 (5 bases). The germline CDR1 and CDR2 sequences are WNHNN and SYGVQD (reference sequence). The germline V and J ends were trimmed by 5 bases and 2 bases, with 10 bases remaining between them. This CDR3 is 13 amino acids long. This CDR3 is CASSYQGTYEQYF. Written as DNA, the CDR3 is TGCGCCAGCAGTTATCAGGGTACCTACGAGCAGTACTTC.

V gene TRBV6-5 combines with J gene TRBJ2-1; D possibly corresponds to TRBD1 (5 bases). Germline-derived CDR1 and CDR2 are MNHEY and SVGAGI. The CDR3 covers 13 residues. V was cut by 5 bases and J by 6 bases, with 11 bases left in between. As DNA, the CDR3 is TGTGCCAGCAGTAGCCCCAGGGCCAATGAGCAGTTCTTC. Amino acid sequence: CASSSPRANEQFF.

In its sample, this clone was seen a few times. The gene calls are TRBV16 and TRBJ1-5; the match to TRBD1 covers 8 bases. This CDR3 region has 13 residues. Looked up from germline, CDR1 is KGHSY and CDR2 is FQNENV. After removal of 5 bases from V and 6 bases from J, the junction contained 3 bases not matched to a gene. The CDR3 nucleotides read TGTGCCAGCAGCGCAGGGGGCAGTCAGCCCCAGCATTTT. It specifies CASSAGGSQPQHF.

The V call is TRBV19, the J call TRBJ2-7, with D unclear. Germline CDR1 is LNHDA and CDR2 is SQIVND (reference sequence). This CDR3 has 15 residues. V lost 1 base to trimming and J lost 4 bases, with 14 bases between them. The CDR3 is CASSIVGTAKYEQYF. The CDR3 DNA follows: TGTGCCAGTAGTATAGTCGGCACAGCAAAGTACGAGCAGTACTTC.

The J gene is TRBJ2-7, the V gene TRBV4-1, with D possibly matching TRBD1 (6 bases). Germline V gene sequence: CDR1 MGHRA, CDR2 YSYEKL. V lost 4 bases and J lost 9, with 10 bases in between. The CDR3 has 11 amino acids. The CDR3 sequence is CASSRGTRQYF. The CDR3 nucleotides read TGCGCCAGCAGCCGGGGGACAAGGCAGTACTTC.

V usage is TRBV5-1 and J usage is TRBJ2-2; D is uncertain. From germline, CDR1 is SGHRS and CDR2 YFSETQ. The CDR3 loop spans 12 amino acids. V was trimmed by 7 bases and J by 9 bases, leaving 13 bases between them. The CDR3 loop reads CASGPPGRELFF. In DNA, the CDR3 is TGCGCCAGCGGGCCTCCCGGTCGGGAGCTGTTTTTT.

The J gene is TRBJ2-3, the V gene TRBV6-2 or TRBV6-3, with TRBD2 matching over 11 bases. V was clipped by 0 bases and J by 4 bases; unmatched bases: 3. CDR1 MNHEY and CDR2 SVGEGT come from the germline V gene. This CDR3 comprises 16 residues. CDR3 loop: CASSYSSGRVADTQYF. CDR3 DNA sequence: TGTGCCAGCAGTTACTCTAGCGGGAGGGTGGCAGATACGCAGTATTTT.

The chain joins TRBV4-2 to TRBJ2-3, with 7 bases fitting TRBD2. The length of the CDR3 is 15 residues. CDR1 and CDR2 (germline): LGHNA, YNFKEQ. V lost 0 bases and J lost 1; bases outside the gene matches: 1. In nucleotides, the CDR3 is TGTGCCAGCAGCCAAGAGGCGGGAGGCACAGATACGCAGTATTTT. Translating it yields CASSQEAGGTDTQYF.

In DNA, the CDR3 is TGTGCCATCTCGGAGACTAGAAAGGTAGAGACCCAGTACTTC. It specifies CAISETRKVETQYF. The chain links TRBV10-3 to TRBJ2-5; possibly TRBD2 for D (6 bases). Germline CDR1 and CDR2: ENHRY and SYGVKD. CDR3 length: 14 amino acids. V was pared by 8 bases and J by 4 bases, with 17 bases between.

The chain employs TRBV5-1 and TRBJ2-7; 7 positions agree with TRBD1. Germline CDR1 and CDR2: SGHRS and YFSETQ. V trimming: 4 bases; J trimming: 3 bases; junction bases outside the gene matches: 13. The CDR3 extends over 16 amino acids. Written as DNA, the CDR3 is TGCGCCAGCAGCGAGACAGGGTCTAGTCCCTACTACGAGCAGTACTTC. It yields the protein CASSETGSSPYYEQYF.

The rearrangement links TRBV7-3 to TRBJ2-1; no clear D gene. Germline CDR1 reads SGHTA; CDR2 reads FQGTGA. The CDR3 covers 13 residues. Trimming cost V 8 bases and J 6 bases, with 14 bases left between them. CDR3 in DNA: TGTGCCAGCGGTGAAGGAGTCGGCAATGAGCAGTTCTTC. Translation gives CASGEGVGNEQFF.

J is TRBJ1-4 and V is TRBV5-1; 7 positions match TRBD1. Germline V lookup: CDR1 SGHRS, CDR2 YFSETQ. With 3 bases clipped from V and 6 bases from J, the junction kept 5 bases outside the gene matches. The CDR3 covers 14 residues. The CDR3 here is CASSSSTGDEKLFF. The CDR3 DNA reads as TGCGCCAGCAGCTCATCTACAGGGGATGAAAAACTGTTTTTT.

This chain links TRBV9 with TRBJ2-5; possibly TRBD2 for D (6 bases). The CDR3 runs to 15 residues. V lost 0 bases, J lost 4 bases, and 13 bases lay in between. Germline V CDR1 and CDR2: SGDLS, YYNGEE. The CDR3 loop is CASSVEPGDPETQYF. CDR3 bases: TGTGCCAGCAGCGTAGAGCCGGGAGACCCAGAGACCCAGTACTTC.

This clone was detected only a few times. The chain combines TRBV15 with TRBJ2-7, with TRBD1 matching over 7 bases. The CDR3 runs 15 residues. The germline gives CDR1 LNHNV, CDR2 YYDKDF (reference sequence). V was pared by 3 bases and J by 2 bases, with 7 bases of the junction left unmatched. CDR3 residues: CATSSSTGVAYEQYF. The CDR3 region has the DNA TGTGCCACCAGCAGTTCCACAGGGGTTGCCTACGAGCAGTACTTC.

A few counts support this clone. The gene calls are TRBV14 and TRBJ1-5; D call uncertain. Germline V gene data show CDR1 as SGHDN and CDR2 as FVKESK. The length of the CDR3 is 13 residues. V was clipped by 4 bases and J by 7 bases, with 11 bases between them. DNA of the CDR3: TGTGCCAGCAGCCTAGGGCCGGGACAGCCCCAGCATTTT. Amino acid sequence: CASSLGPGQPQHF.

The chain has TRBV7-9 and TRBJ2-7; 10 nucleotides agree with TRBD1. Losses at the gene ends were 5 bases for V and 6 bases for J; bases not matched to a gene: 10. This CDR3 comprises 15 residues. Germline V CDR1 and CDR2: SEHNR, FQNEAQ (reference sequence). DNA for the CDR3: TGTGCCAGCAGCCCAGCCGGGGACAGGGGTAGCGAGCAGTACTTC. Protein sequence: CASSPAGDRGSEQYF.

This chain joins TRBV5-1 and TRBJ2-7; D remains ambiguous. Germline V lookup: CDR1 SGHRS, CDR2 YFSETQ. Trimming shortened V by 7 bases and J by 5 bases, and 13 bases separated the two germline ends. The CDR3 loop spans 12 amino acids. DNA of the CDR3: TGCGCCAGCGGAGCAGAGGCCCACGAGCAGTACTTC. Protein: CASGAEAHEQYF.

This clone was observed a handful of times. This chain joins TRBV7-8 and TRBJ2-2; tentative D call: TRBD2 (6 bases). CDR1 is SGHVS and CDR2 is FQNEAQ in the germline V gene. CDR3 length equals 16 residues. The V end lost 5 bases, the J end lost 0 bases, and 13 bases lay between the germline ends. CDR3 nucleotides: TGTGCCAGCAGCGTGAGACTAGACGCGAACACCGGGGAGCTGTTTTTT. It encodes CASSVRLDANTGELFF.

This chain joins TRBV30 and TRBJ1-2; D unclear. Trimming took 5 bases from V and 4 from J, leaving 17 bases between them. The germline gives CDR1 GTSNPN, CDR2 SVGIG (reference sequence). The CDR3 has 14 residues. CDR3 loop: CAWVEVGSFYGYTF. CDR3 DNA sequence: TGTGCCTGGGTGGAGGTCGGAAGTTTCTATGGCTACACCTTC.

This chain uses TRBV15 with TRBJ2-5; a weak D match, TRBD1 (5 bases). Per germline, CDR1 LNHNV and CDR2 YYDKDF (reference sequence). The CDR3 consists of 14 residues. Between the trimmed V and J ends, which lost 2 bases and 3 bases, there was a span of 10 bases. CDR3 DNA sequence: TGTGCCACCAGCAGACAGGGATTTGAAGAGACCCAGTACTTC. Encoded protein: CATSRQGFEETQYF.

The chain employs TRBV12-3 or TRBV12-4 and TRBJ1-2, with 10 bases lining up with TRBD1. The CDR3 extends over 13 amino acids. V was clipped by 6 bases and J by 6 bases; unmatched bases: 4. The CDR3 DNA reads as TGTGCCAGCAGCCACGGGACAGGGGATGGCTACACCTTC. Encoded protein: CASSHGTGDGYTF.

This chain joins TRBV4-1 and TRBJ2-7; TRBD2 matches 9 bases. V lost 0 bases and J lost 6; bases outside the gene matches: 6. This CDR3 is built from 15 residues. Germline V CDR1 and CDR2: MGHRA, YSYEKL. CDR3 loop: CASSQEGTSRAEQYF. The CDR3 region has the DNA TGCGCCAGCAGCCAAGAAGGGACTAGCCGGGCCGAGCAGTACTTC.